What follows are 2 T cell receptor beta chains derived from one specimen sequenced in a study of blood T cell repertoires in COVID-19. TCRdb's copy holds only in-frame clones and misses some; the assay was immunoSEQ multiplex PCR. The profile shows 200,000 to 250,000 clones, 70% to 90% of them singletons. Material for sequencing was PBMCs or T cells enriched from blood (not recorded which). The receptors shown here come from a man aged 25-45 years who had recovered from COVID-19.

The CDR3 is CASSYRQPSHSGNTIYF. The CDR3 coding sequence is TGTGCCAGCAGTTATCGACAGCCTTCACACTCTGGAAACACCATATATTTT. The rearrangement uses TRBV6-9 and TRBJ1-3, with a weak D call TRBD1 (5 bases). Germline V gene lookup returns CDR1 MNHGY and CDR2 SVAAGI. Trimming removed 2 bases from V and 0 bases from J, with 14 bases in between. The CDR3 sequence is 17 residues long.

The chain is built from TRBV5-4 and TRBJ2-7; D might be TRBD1 (6 bases). Germline V CDR1 and CDR2: SGHNT, YYREEE (reference sequence). The length of the CDR3 is 15 residues. The V end was cut by 4 bases, the J end by 5 bases, with 19 bases between. The CDR3 here is CASSMTGNSNDEQYF. The CDR3 nucleotides read TGTGCCAGCAGCATGACAGGCAACTCCAACGACGAGCAGTACTTC.